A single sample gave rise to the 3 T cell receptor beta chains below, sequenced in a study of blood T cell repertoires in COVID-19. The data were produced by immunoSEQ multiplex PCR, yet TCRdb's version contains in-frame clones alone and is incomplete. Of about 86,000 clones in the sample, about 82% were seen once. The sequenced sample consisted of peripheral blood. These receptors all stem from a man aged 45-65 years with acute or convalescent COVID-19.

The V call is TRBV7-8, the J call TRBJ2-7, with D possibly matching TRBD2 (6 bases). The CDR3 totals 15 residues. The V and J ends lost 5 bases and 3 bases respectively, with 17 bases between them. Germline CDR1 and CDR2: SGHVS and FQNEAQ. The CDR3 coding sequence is TGTGCCAGCAGCCTCCACGGGGGAACCAGCTACGAGCAGTACTTC. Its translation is CASSLHGGTSYEQYF. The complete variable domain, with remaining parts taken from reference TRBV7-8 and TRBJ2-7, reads GAGVSQSPRYKVAKRGQDVALRCDPISGHVSLFWYQQALGQGPEFLTYFQNEAQLDKSGLPSDRFFAERPEGSVSTLKIQRTQQEDSAVYLCASSLHGGTSYEQYFGPGTRLTVT.

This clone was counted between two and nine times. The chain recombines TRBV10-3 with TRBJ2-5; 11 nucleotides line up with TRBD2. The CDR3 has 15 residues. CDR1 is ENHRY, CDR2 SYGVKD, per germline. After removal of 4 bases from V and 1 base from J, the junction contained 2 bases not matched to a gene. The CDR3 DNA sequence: TGTGCCATCAGTGGACTAGCGGGGCTCCAAGAGACCCAGTACTTC. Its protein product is CAISGLAGLQETQYF.

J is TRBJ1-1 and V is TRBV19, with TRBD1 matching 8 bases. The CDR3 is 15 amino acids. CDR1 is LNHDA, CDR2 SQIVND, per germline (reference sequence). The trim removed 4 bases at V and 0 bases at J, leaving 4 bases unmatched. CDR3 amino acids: CASSTATGVNTEAFF. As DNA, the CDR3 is TGTGCCAGTAGTACCGCGACAGGGGTGAACACTGAAGCTTTCTTT.